Each of the 23 T cell receptor beta chains below was sequenced from the same sample in a study of cytomegalovirus exposure and HLA in healthy donors. In the PCR, 60 Vbeta and 13 Jbeta primers were used. TCRdb's copy holds only in-frame clones and misses some; the assay was immunoSEQ multiplex PCR. Here the sample spans about 180,000 clones, 76% being singletons. The sequencing input was PBMCs. Every receptor here comes from a man between 18 and 29 years old in good health and CMV-seronegative.

The rearrangement links TRBV5-6 to TRBJ2-5; 7 nucleotides align to TRBD2. The J call may be incorrect, as the DNA end agrees better with TRBJ2-7. Per the germline V gene, CDR1 is SGHDT and CDR2 is YYEEEE. The length of the CDR3 is 14 residues. CDR3 nucleotide sequence: TGTGCCAGCAGCTTCTCTGCGGGGGACTACGAGCAGTACTTC. This translates into CASSFSAGDYEQYF.

In its sample, this clone was seen a few times. V gene TRBV14 combines with J gene TRBJ2-7, with 9 bases matching TRBD2. This CDR3 spans 17 amino acids. V was pared by 1 base and J by 2 bases, with 9 bases of the junction left unmatched. CDR1 and CDR2 from the germline V gene are SGHDN and FVKESK. This CDR3 reads CASSQVAWREGPYEQYF. In DNA, the CDR3 is TGTGCCAGCAGCCAAGTGGCTTGGCGGGAGGGCCCCTACGAGCAGTACTTC.

The chain combines TRBV2 with TRBJ1-2; D remains unclear. The CDR3 is made up of 12 amino acids. The V end was cut by 11 bases, the J end by 0 bases, with 10 bases between. In germline, CDR1 is SNHLY, CDR2 FYNNEI. DNA of the CDR3: TGTGCCGTGGGAGACCCTAACTATGGCTACACCTTC. Its translation is CAVGDPNYGYTF.

V gene TRBV29-1 combines with J gene TRBJ2-3; TRBD2 matches 7 bases. The CDR3 length is 13 residues. Trimming took 8 bases from V and 2 from J; bases not matched to a gene: 7. CDR1 and CDR2 (germline): SQVTM, ANQGSEA. The CDR3 reads CSSGRDDTDTQYF. The CDR3 coding sequence is TGCAGCTCGGGGAGGGATGACACAGATACGCAGTATTTT.

This clone was counted a few times. The chain uses TRBV5-4 and TRBJ2-2, with a weak D call TRBD1 (6 bases). The CDR3 consists of 15 residues. Trimming shortened V by 4 bases and J by 0 bases, and 10 bases separated the two germline ends. Germline lookup yields CDR1 SGHNT and CDR2 YYREEE (reference sequence). The CDR3 DNA follows: TGTGCCAGCAGCGGACAGACCACGAACACCGGGGAGCTGTTTTTT. This codes for CASSGQTTNTGELFF.

The chain recombines TRBV2 with TRBJ2-7, with TRBD1 matching over 7 bases. CDR1 is SNHLY and CDR2 is FYNNEI in the germline V gene. The V gene end was trimmed by 8 bases and the J gene end by 3 bases; junction bases not matched to a gene: 13. This CDR3 has 15 residues. The CDR3 bases are TGTGCCAGCGGGGACAGCCTCTCCCTCTTCTACGAGCAGTACTTC. Protein sequence: CASGDSLSLFYEQYF.

The chain recombines TRBV5-4 with TRBJ2-7; 13 nucleotides match TRBD2. The germline V gene has CDR1 SGHNT and CDR2 YYREEE (reference sequence). The CDR3 is 15 residues long. V was clipped by 0 bases and J by 6 bases; unmatched bases: 3. The CDR3 loop is CASSLGLAGGGEQYF. CDR3 DNA: TGTGCCAGCAGCTTGGGACTAGCGGGAGGCGGCGAGCAGTACTTC.

V gene TRBV30 combines with J gene TRBJ1-1; 7 nucleotides line up with TRBD1. V trimming: 5 bases; J trimming: 1 base; junction bases outside the gene matches: 16. Germline values: CDR1 GTSNPN, CDR2 SVGIG (reference sequence). The CDR3 is 17 amino acids. Here the CDR3 DNA reads TGTGCCTGGGACCCGAAGACAGGGACCAGAAAGAACACTGAAGCTTTCTTT. Translation: CAWDPKTGTRKNTEAFF.

The chain's CDR3 is CASSFGLGADEQYF. Written as DNA, the CDR3 is TGTGCCAGCAGCTTCGGGTTAGGGGCGGACGAGCAGTACTTC. This sequence joins TRBV5-6 and TRBJ2-7, with D tentatively TRBD1 (5 bases). This CDR3 is 14 amino acids long. The germline CDR1 and CDR2 sequences are SGHDT and YYEEEE. Trimming shortened V by 2 bases and J by 5 bases, and 14 bases separated the two germline ends.

This sequence joins TRBV5-4 and TRBJ1-4; TRBD1 matches at 7 bases. This CDR3 has 14 amino acids. CDR1 and CDR2 (germline): SGHNT, YYREEE (reference sequence). The trim removed 3 bases at V and 8 bases at J, leaving 7 bases unmatched. The CDR3 loop reads CASSSRDSREKLFF. In DNA, the CDR3 is TGTGCCAGCAGCTCTCGGGACAGTCGCGAAAAACTGTTTTTT.

The chain joins TRBV6-1 to TRBJ1-1, with a possible D match to TRBD1 (5 bases). The V end was cut by 6 bases, the J end by 4 bases, with 15 bases between. The CDR3 is made up of 14 amino acids. Germline loops: CDR1 MNHNS, CDR2 SASEGT. As DNA, the CDR3 is TGTGCCAGCAGCCCAGTCCGGGGGGGCACTGAAGCTTTCTTT. It encodes CASSPVRGGTEAFF.

The chain links TRBV6-6 to TRBJ2-2, with 7 bases matching TRBD2. Unmatched junction bases numbered 4, after V lost 4 bases and J lost 5 bases. The CDR3 consists of 14 residues. CDR1 is MNHNY and CDR2 is SVGAGI in the germline V gene (reference sequence). DNA for the CDR3: TGTGCCAGCAGTTCGCGGGAGAGGACCGGGGAGCTGTTTTTT. It is translated as CASSSRERTGELFF.

The chain joins TRBV7-2 to TRBJ1-6; D not resolved. Germline CDR1 and CDR2: SGHTA and FQGNSA. CDR3 length: 14 residues. Trimming pared 5 bases from V and 6 bases from J, leaving 11 bases between. Written as DNA, the CDR3 is TGTGCCAGCAGCGAGCGGTATACTAATTCACCCCTCCACTTT. Amino acids: CASSERYTNSPLHF. Based on the CDR3 plus reference TRBV7-2 and TRBJ1-6, the full variable domain is GAGVSQSPSNKVTEKGKDVELRCDPISGHTALYWYRQSLGQGLEFLIYFQGNSAPDKSGLPSDRFSAERTGGSVSTLTIQRTQQEDSAVYLCASSERYTNSPLHFGNGTRLTVT.

This chain links TRBV25-1 with TRBJ2-5; TRBD2 aligns across 8 bases. The CDR3 totals 14 residues. Losses at the gene ends were 8 bases for V and 1 base for J; bases not matched to a gene: 6. The germline gives CDR1 MGHDK, CDR2 SYGVNS. In DNA, the CDR3 is TGTGCCAGCCGAGCGGGAGCGATCCAAGAGACCCAGTACTTC. Amino acid sequence: CASRAGAIQETQYF.

This chain links TRBV5-1 with TRBJ2-7, with a possible D match to TRBD1 (7 bases). The V end lost 5 bases, the J end lost 1 base, and 16 bases lay between the germline ends. Germline CDR1 SGHRS, CDR2 YFSETQ. CDR3 length equals 15 residues. The CDR3 nucleotides are TGCGCCAGCAGTCAGGGGTCAGGGGGGTCCTACGAGCAGTACTTC. This translates into CASSQGSGGSYEQYF.

The gene calls are TRBV2 and TRBJ2-7, with a weak D call TRBD1 (6 bases). The CDR3 spans 12 residues. V lost 6 bases and J 8 bases, leaving 14 bases between the germline ends. Germline V lookup: CDR1 SNHLY, CDR2 FYNNEI. The CDR3 DNA reads as TGTGCCAGCAGGCAACAGGGTCGGAAGCAGTACTTC. The encoded protein is CASRQQGRKQYF. Variable domain in full (rest from reference TRBV2 and TRBJ2-7): EPEVTQTPSHQVTQMGQEVILRCVPISNHLYFYWYRQILGQKVEFLVSFYNNEISEKSEIFDDQFSVERPDGSNFTLKIRSTKLEDSAMYFCASRQQGRKQYFGPGTRLTVT.

The chain couples TRBV19 to TRBJ1-2, with D possibly being TRBD1 (5 bases). The germline CDR1 and CDR2 sequences are LNHDA and SQIVND (reference sequence). The V end lost 6 bases, the J end lost 2 bases, and 7 bases lay between the germline ends. The CDR3 contains 12 residues. CDR3 sequence (DNA): TGTGCCAGTAGAAAGGGGAACTATGGCTACACCTTC. Translating gives CASRKGNYGYTF. Full variable domain (rest looked up from reference TRBV19 and TRBJ1-2): DGGITQSPKYLFRKEGQNVTLSCEQNLNHDAMYWYRQDPGQGLRLIYYSQIVNDFQKGDIAEGYSVSREKKESFPLTVTSAQKNPTAFYLCASRKGNYGYTFGSGTRLTVV.

This chain's CDR3 is CASSYLDRDQPQHF. DNA for the CDR3: TGTGCCAGCAGTTACCTCGACAGGGACCAGCCCCAGCATTTT. V usage is TRBV6-6 and J usage is TRBJ1-5; 7 bases agree with TRBD1. The ends lost 2 bases at V and 7 bases at J; junction bases unmatched: 5. CDR1 and CDR2 from the germline V gene are MNHNY and SVGAGI (reference sequence). The CDR3 consists of 14 residues.

This clone was picked up one time. The DNA of the CDR3 is TGTGCCAGCAGCGTGCCGGGGAATGAGCAGTTCTTC. Protein sequence: CASSVPGNEQFF. The chain couples TRBV9 to TRBJ2-1, with a possible D match to TRBD2 (5 bases). CDR3 length equals 12 residues. Germline CDR1 reads SGDLS; CDR2 reads YYNGEE. V was pared by 2 bases and J by 7 bases, with 7 bases between. Using reference TRBV9 and TRBJ2-1 for the parts outside the CDR3, the full variable domain is DSGVTQTPKHLITATGQRVTLRCSPRSGDLSVYWYQQSLDQGLQFLIQYYNGEERAKGNILERFSAQQFPDLHSELNLSSLELGDSALYFCASSVPGNEQFFGPGTRLTVL.

The V and J genes are TRBV28 and TRBJ2-1; TRBD2 matches 8 bases. Trimming cost V 4 bases and J 0 bases; bases outside gene matches: 2. CDR1 is MDHEN and CDR2 is SYDVKM in the germline V gene. The CDR3 is 15 amino acids. CDR3 DNA: TGTGCCAGCAGTTCGAGCGGGAGCTCCTACAATGAGCAGTTCTTC. This gives the protein CASSSSGSSYNEQFF.

The rearrangement uses TRBV19 and TRBJ1-2; a possible D gene is TRBD1 (5 bases). The V gene lost 5 bases and the J gene lost 0 bases, with 13 bases spanning the gap. Germline V gives CDR1 LNHDA, CDR2 SQIVND (reference sequence). The CDR3 sequence is 15 residues long. In DNA, the CDR3 is TGTGCCAGTAGTGCACAGGTCCCCACTAACTATGGCTACACCTTC. Amino acids: CASSAQVPTNYGYTF.

The chain couples TRBV9 to TRBJ2-5, with a possible D match to TRBD1 (6 bases). The J call may be in error: the DNA end matches TRBJ2-7 better. This CDR3 has 13 residues. Germline V gives CDR1 SGDLS, CDR2 YYNGEE. In DNA form, the CDR3 reads TGTGCCTGCTCCGGGACACATTCCTACGAGCAGTACTTC. Encoded protein: CACSGTHSYEQYF.

This chain connects TRBV28 to TRBJ2-3; the match to TRBD2 covers 8 bases. V was clipped by 6 bases and J by 4 bases; unmatched bases: 6. Germline-derived CDR1 and CDR2 are MDHEN and SYDVKM. The CDR3 totals 14 residues. CDR3 in amino acids: CASSHGLAPDTQYF. In DNA, the CDR3 is TGTGCCAGCAGCCACGGACTAGCTCCAGATACGCAGTATTTT.